The 21 T cell receptor beta chains presented below share a single source sample, sequenced in a study of OX40 agonist ivuxolimab in advanced cancers. TCRdb's copy holds only in-frame clones and misses some; the assay was immunoSEQ multiplex PCR. Among about 35,000 clones listed, over 60% were seen once. The sample here was CD4+ or CD8+ T cells sorted from blood, taken in a trial of the OX40 agonist ivuxolimab. The receptors stem from an adult with an advanced solid tumor such as melanoma, head and neck, liver or kidney cancer.

In regard to this clone: Other DNA sequences in this specimen translate into the identical CDR3. The rearrangement joins TRBV6-5 to TRBJ1-2; no definite D call. Germline V lookup: CDR1 MNHEY, CDR2 SVGAGI. The CDR3 is made up of 15 amino acids. V lost 0 bases to trimming and J lost 0 bases, with 8 bases between them. CDR3 sequence: CASSYSWSSNYGYTF. The CDR3 DNA is TGTGCCAGCAGTTACTCGTGGAGCTCTAACTATGGCTACACCTTC.

This clone was observed a single time. The chain is built from TRBV27 and TRBJ1-2, with D hard to call. Germline values: CDR1 MNHEY, CDR2 SMNVEV (reference sequence). This CDR3 is 11 amino acids long. Trimming cost V 6 bases and J 2 bases, with 4 bases left between them. CDR3 in amino acids: CASRDNYGYTF. CDR3 bases: TGTGCCAGCAGGGACAACTATGGCTACACCTTC.

The J gene is TRBJ1-1, the V gene TRBV30; D is possibly TRBD1 (5 bases). This CDR3 has 12 residues. The V and J ends lost 7 bases and 4 bases respectively, with 13 bases between them. From germline, CDR1 is GTSNPN and CDR2 SVGIG (reference sequence). The CDR3 bases are TGTGCCTATCGGGGGGTGGGCACTGAAGCTTTCTTT. It translates to CAYRGVGTEAFF.

This chain links TRBV4-2 with TRBJ2-3; 10 bases align to TRBD1. There are 15 residues in the CDR3. The germline V gene has CDR1 LGHNA and CDR2 YNFKEQ. Germline trimming cut 2 bases from V and 4 bases from J; bases unmatched to any gene: 3. CDR3 sequence: CASSQWDRGADTQYF. CDR3 coding DNA: TGTGCCAGCAGCCAATGGGACAGGGGCGCAGATACGCAGTATTTT.

The rearrangement joins TRBV6-1 to TRBJ1-3, with D possibly TRBD1 on 6 matching bases. V was clipped by 4 bases and J by 2 bases, with 6 bases between them. CDR3 size: 13 residues. Per germline, CDR1 MNHNS and CDR2 SASEGT. CDR3 sequence reads: CASSGTAGNTIYF. For the CDR3, the DNA is TGTGCCAGCAGTGGGACAGCTGGAAACACCATATATTTT.

The chain couples TRBV7-9 to TRBJ2-7; D gene ambiguous. The length of the CDR3 is 12 residues. V was trimmed by 2 bases and J by 4 bases, leaving 6 bases between them. In germline, CDR1 is SEHNR, CDR2 FQNEAQ (reference sequence). The CDR3 sequence: CASSLNSYEQYF. For the CDR3, the DNA is TGTGCCAGCAGCTTAAATTCTTACGAGCAGTACTTC.

This chain links TRBV7-8 with TRBJ1-6; 8 bases line up with TRBD1. The CDR3 has 15 residues. Looked up from germline, CDR1 is SGHVS and CDR2 is FQNEAQ. Trimming cost V 2 bases and J 10 bases; bases outside gene matches: 7. This chain's CDR3 is CASSLTGQGGSPLHF. CDR3 bases: TGTGCCAGCAGCTTAACAGGACAGGGAGGATCACCCCTCCACTTT.

V and J are TRBV9 and TRBJ1-2; D is ambiguous. V shed 3 bases and J shed 8 bases, with 20 bases lying between them. The germline CDR1 and CDR2 sequences are SGDLS and YYNGEE. The CDR3 runs 15 residues. The CDR3, as DNA: TGTGCCAGCAGCGATACGGGCAGCATCACATTAGGCTACACCTTC. Its translation: CASSDTGSITLGYTF.

A few counts support this clone. The rearrangement links TRBV2 to TRBJ1-2, with unresolved D. Per the germline V gene, CDR1 is SNHLY and CDR2 is FYNNEI. The CDR3 is 11 amino acids. V was cut by 4 bases and J by 8 bases, with 8 bases left in between. The CDR3 nucleotides are TGTGCCAGCAGTGGTAGGATAGGCTACACCTTC. Protein sequence: CASSGRIGYTF.

The V call is TRBV18, the J call TRBJ2-2; D remains unclear. From germline, CDR1 is KGHSH and CDR2 LQKENI. CDR3 length: 14 amino acids. V lost 2 bases, J lost 6 bases, and 10 bases lay in between. In DNA form, the CDR3 reads TGTGCCAGCTCACCATTCGTAGACCCCGGGGAGCTGTTTTTT. Translating it yields CASSPFVDPGELFF.

The chain recombines TRBV27 with TRBJ2-3; D call uncertain. The V end was cut by 3 bases, the J end by 0 bases, with 4 bases between. The CDR3 is 13 amino acids. Germline-derived CDR1 and CDR2 are MNHEY and SMNVEV (reference sequence). CDR3 sequence reads: CASSFLSTDTQYF. The CDR3 nucleotides read TGTGCCAGCAGTTTTCTCAGCACAGATACGCAGTATTTT.

The chain has TRBV7-9 and TRBJ1-2; weak D call: TRBD1 (6 bases). CDR3 length equals 15 residues. The V end lost 7 bases, the J end lost 4 bases, and 19 bases lay between the germline ends. Germline V gene sequence: CDR1 SEHNR, CDR2 FQNEAQ (reference sequence). Written as DNA, the CDR3 is TGTGCCAGCACCCAGGGGAGGTGGATAAGCTATGGCTACACCTTC. This sequence encodes CASTQGRWISYGYTF.

V is TRBV4-1 and J is TRBJ1-5; D remains ambiguous. CDR1 is MGHRA and CDR2 is YSYEKL in the germline V gene. The ends were cut back, 6 bases at V and 4 bases at J, with 19 bases in the middle. The CDR3 consists of 16 residues. This CDR3 reads CASSSDGGIGNQPQHF. The CDR3 nucleotides are TGCGCCAGCAGTTCCGACGGAGGGATCGGTAATCAGCCCCAGCATTTT.

V is TRBV2 and J is TRBJ2-7; D not resolved. The CDR3 extends over 11 amino acids. Trimming stripped 7 bases from V and 1 base from J, with 5 bases between. The germline gives CDR1 SNHLY, CDR2 FYNNEI. CDR3 in amino acids: CASMGSYEQYF. The CDR3 DNA is TGTGCCAGCATGGGATCCTACGAGCAGTACTTC.

This CDR3 reads CASSPTRNTEAFF. The CDR3 nucleotides are TGCGCCAGCAGCCCCACAAGGAACACTGAAGCTTTCTTT. The V call is TRBV5-1, the J call TRBJ1-1; D remains ambiguous. Germline loops: CDR1 SGHRS, CDR2 YFSETQ. This CDR3 is 13 amino acids long. The germline V and J ends were trimmed by 4 bases and 1 base, with 8 bases remaining between them.

The chain has TRBV4-1 and TRBJ2-5, with 8 bases fitting TRBD2. CDR1 and CDR2 from the germline V gene are MGHRA and YSYEKL. V was pared by 2 bases and J by 2 bases, with 7 bases of the junction left unmatched. The CDR3 is 16 residues long. The chain's CDR3 is CASSQLRLAKQETQYF. The CDR3 DNA reads as TGCGCCAGCAGCCAATTGAGACTAGCGAAACAAGAGACCCAGTACTTC.

This chain links TRBV6-1 with TRBJ2-7; 13 bases align to TRBD2. Looked up from germline, CDR1 is MNHNS and CDR2 is SASEGT. The ends lost 1 base at V and 4 bases at J; junction bases unmatched: 4. CDR3 length: 16 residues. Written as DNA, the CDR3 is TGTGCCAGCAGTGAAGGTCTGGGACTAGCGGGGTACGAGCAGTACGTC. This sequence encodes CASSEGLGLAGYEQYV.

The chain has TRBV14 and TRBJ1-4; D remains unclear. CDR3 length: 14 amino acids. Trimming pared 5 bases from V and 4 bases from J, leaving 11 bases between. CDR1 and CDR2 from the germline V gene are SGHDN and FVKESK. CDR3 DNA: TGTGCCAGCAGCTTCATAGGACTTAATGAAAAACTGTTTTTT. This encodes CASSFIGLNEKLFF.

The chain uses TRBV18 and TRBJ2-3; 7 nucleotides agree with TRBD1. The CDR3 is made up of 15 amino acids. CDR1 is KGHSH and CDR2 is LQKENI in the germline V gene. The V and J ends lost 5 bases and 1 base, in that order; junction bases with no gene match: 6. The CDR3 bases are TGTGCCAGCTCAGCCGGTGGACAGGGCACAGATACGCAGTATTTT. Residues: CASSAGGQGTDTQYF.

This chain links TRBV6-1 with TRBJ1-5; TRBD1 might be the D (5 bases). Germline V lookup: CDR1 MNHNS, CDR2 SASEGT. V shed 3 bases and J shed 5 bases, with 14 bases lying between them. The CDR3 runs to 15 residues. CDR3: CASSDLRGWYQPQHF. In DNA form, the CDR3 reads TGTGCCAGCAGTGACCTTCGGGGGTGGTATCAGCCCCAGCATTTT.

Only a few counts were recorded for this clone. The chain recombines TRBV28 with TRBJ1-6, with a weak D call TRBD1 (5 bases). V was trimmed by 6 bases and J by 7 bases, leaving 13 bases between them. This CDR3 has 14 residues. The germline CDR1 and CDR2 sequences are MDHEN and SYDVKM. The CDR3 DNA follows: TGTGCCAGCAGACCGCAGGGAAGGAATTCACCCCTCCACTTT. Its translation is CASRPQGRNSPLHF.